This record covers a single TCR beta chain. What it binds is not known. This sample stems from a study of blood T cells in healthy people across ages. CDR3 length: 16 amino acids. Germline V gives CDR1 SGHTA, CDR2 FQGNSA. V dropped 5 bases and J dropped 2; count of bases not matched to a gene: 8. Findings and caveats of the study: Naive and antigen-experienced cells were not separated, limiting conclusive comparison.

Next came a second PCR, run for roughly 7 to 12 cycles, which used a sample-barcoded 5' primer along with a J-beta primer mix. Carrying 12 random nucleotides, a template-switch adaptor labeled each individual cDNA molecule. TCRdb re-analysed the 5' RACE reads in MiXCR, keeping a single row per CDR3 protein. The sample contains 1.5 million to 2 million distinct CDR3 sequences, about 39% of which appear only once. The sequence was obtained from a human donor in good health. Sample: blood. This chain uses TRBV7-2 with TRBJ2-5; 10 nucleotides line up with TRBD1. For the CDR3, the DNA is TGTGCCAGCAGCGGAGGCCCGGGACAGGGGCAAGAGACCCAGTACTTC. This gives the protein CASSGGPGQGQETQYF.